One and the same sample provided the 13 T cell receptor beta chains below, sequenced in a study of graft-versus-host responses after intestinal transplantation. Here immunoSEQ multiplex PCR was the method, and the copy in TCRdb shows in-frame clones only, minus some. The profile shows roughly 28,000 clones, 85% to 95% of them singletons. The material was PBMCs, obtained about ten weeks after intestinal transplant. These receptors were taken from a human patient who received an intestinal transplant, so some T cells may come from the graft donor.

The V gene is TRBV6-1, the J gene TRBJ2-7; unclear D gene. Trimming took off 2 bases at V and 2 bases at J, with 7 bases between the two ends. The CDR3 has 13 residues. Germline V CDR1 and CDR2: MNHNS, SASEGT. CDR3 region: CASSEWGTYEQYF. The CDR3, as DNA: TGTGCCAGCAGTGAATGGGGAACCTACGAGCAGTACTTC.

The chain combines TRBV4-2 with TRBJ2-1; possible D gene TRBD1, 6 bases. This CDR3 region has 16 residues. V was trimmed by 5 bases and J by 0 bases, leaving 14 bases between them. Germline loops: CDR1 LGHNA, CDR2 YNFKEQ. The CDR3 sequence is CASSTAPDSSYNEQFF. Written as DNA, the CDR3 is TGTGCCAGCAGCACCGCCCCGGACAGCTCCTACAATGAGCAGTTCTTC.

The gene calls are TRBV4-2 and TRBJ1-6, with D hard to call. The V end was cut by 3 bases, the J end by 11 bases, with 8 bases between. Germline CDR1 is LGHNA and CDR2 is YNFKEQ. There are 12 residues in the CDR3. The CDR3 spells CASSQSLAPLHF. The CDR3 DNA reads TGTGCCAGCAGCCAGTCCTTGGCACCCCTCCACTTT.

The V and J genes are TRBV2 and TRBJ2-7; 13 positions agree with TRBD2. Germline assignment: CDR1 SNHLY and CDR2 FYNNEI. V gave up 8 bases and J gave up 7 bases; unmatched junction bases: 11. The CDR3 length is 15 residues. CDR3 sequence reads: CASYDRGLAGEEQYF. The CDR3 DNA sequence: TGTGCCAGCTATGATCGCGGACTAGCGGGAGAAGAGCAGTACTTC.

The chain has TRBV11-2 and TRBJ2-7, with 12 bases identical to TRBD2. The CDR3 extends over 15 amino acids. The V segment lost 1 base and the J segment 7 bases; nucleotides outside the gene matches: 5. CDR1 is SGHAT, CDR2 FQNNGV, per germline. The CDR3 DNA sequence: TGTGCCAGCAGCTTAGGAGTCACTAGCGGGAGGGAGCAGTACTTC. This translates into CASSLGVTSGREQYF.

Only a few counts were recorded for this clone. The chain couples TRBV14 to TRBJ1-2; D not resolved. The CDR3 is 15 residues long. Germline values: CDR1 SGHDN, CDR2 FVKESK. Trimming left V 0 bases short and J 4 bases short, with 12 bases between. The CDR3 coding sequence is TGTGCCAGCAGCCAAGATGAGGGAATTAGCTATGGCTACACCTTC. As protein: CASSQDEGISYGYTF.

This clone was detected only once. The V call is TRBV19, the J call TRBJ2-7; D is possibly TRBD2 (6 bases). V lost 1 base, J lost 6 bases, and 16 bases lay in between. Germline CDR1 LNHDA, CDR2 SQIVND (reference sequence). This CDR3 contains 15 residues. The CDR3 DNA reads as TGTGCCAGTAGTATAGCGGGGGATGCCCTCATCGAGCAGTACTTC. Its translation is CASSIAGDALIEQYF. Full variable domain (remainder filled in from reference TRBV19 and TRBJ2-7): DGGITQSPKYLFRKEGQNVTLSCEQNLNHDAMYWYRQDPGQGLRLIYYSQIVNDFQKGDIAEGYSVSREKKESFPLTVTSAQKNPTAFYLCASSIAGDALIEQYFGPGTRLTVT.

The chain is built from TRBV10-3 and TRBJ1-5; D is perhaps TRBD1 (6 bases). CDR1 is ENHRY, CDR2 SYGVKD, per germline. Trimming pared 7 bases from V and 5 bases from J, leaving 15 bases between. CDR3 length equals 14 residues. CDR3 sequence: CAINNRAWDQPQHF. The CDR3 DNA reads TGTGCCATCAATAACAGGGCCTGGGATCAGCCCCAGCATTTT.

This CDR3 is CASSWTDSYEQYF. CDR3 nucleotide sequence: TGTGCCAGCAGTTGGACGGACTCCTACGAGCAGTACTTC. J is TRBJ2-7 and V is TRBV6-1; D is unresolved. The CDR3 totals 13 residues. The germline V and J ends were trimmed by 5 bases and 0 bases, with 8 bases remaining between them. Germline CDR1 MNHNS, CDR2 SASEGT.

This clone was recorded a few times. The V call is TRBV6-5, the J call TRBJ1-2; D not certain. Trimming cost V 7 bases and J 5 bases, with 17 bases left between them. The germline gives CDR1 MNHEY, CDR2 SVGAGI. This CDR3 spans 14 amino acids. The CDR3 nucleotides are TGTGCCAGCACTCCCAAAATGACTACGTATGGCTACACCTTC. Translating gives CASTPKMTTYGYTF.

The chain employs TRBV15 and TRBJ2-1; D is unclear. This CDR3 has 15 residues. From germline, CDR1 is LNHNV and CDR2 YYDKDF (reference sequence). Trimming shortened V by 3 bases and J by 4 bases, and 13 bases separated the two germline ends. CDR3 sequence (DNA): TGTGCCACCAGCAGCGACCCGGACGGATACAATGAGCAGTTCTTC. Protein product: CATSSDPDGYNEQFF.

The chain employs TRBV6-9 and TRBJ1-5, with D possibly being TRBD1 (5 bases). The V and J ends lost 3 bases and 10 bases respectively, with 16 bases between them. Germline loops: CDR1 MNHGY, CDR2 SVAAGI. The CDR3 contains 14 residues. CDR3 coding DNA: TGTGCCAGCAGTTACAGGGACCAAATCAGCCCCCAGCATTTT. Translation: CASSYRDQISPQHF.

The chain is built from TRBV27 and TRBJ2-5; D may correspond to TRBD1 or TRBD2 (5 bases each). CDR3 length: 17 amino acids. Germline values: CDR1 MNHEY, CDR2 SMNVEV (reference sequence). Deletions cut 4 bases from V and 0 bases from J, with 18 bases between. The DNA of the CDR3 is TGTGCCAGCAGTTCGTTTGAGGGGCGACGGTACCAAGAGACCCAGTACTTC. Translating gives CASSSFEGRRYQETQYF.